The 13 T cell receptor beta chains presented below share a single source sample, sequenced in a study of T-cell reconstitution after alpha-beta-depleted transplantation in children. Unique molecular identifiers were incorporated when the TCRbeta library was constructed. TCRdb reprocessed the PCR reads with MiXCR, giving one entry per CDR3 protein. The sample has around 800,000 distinct CDR3 sequences, approximately 15% seen once. Sequenced here: PBMCs, mostly from graft donor cells, sampled 360 days after TCRalphabeta/CD19-depleted stem cell transplant. Every receptor here comes from a male patient younger than 18 who had a stem cell transplant for acute lymphoblastic leukemia, so the T cells may come from the graft donor.

The chain employs TRBV29-1 and TRBJ2-3; D tentatively fits TRBD1 or TRBD2 (5 bases each). The V gene lost 8 bases and the J gene lost 9 bases, with 15 bases spanning the gap. The length of the CDR3 is 11 residues. Germline lookup yields CDR1 SQVTM and CDR2 ANQGSEA. CDR3 in DNA: TGCAGCTCACGCCTTAGGGACACGCAGTATTTT. It yields the protein CSSRLRDTQYF.

The chain combines TRBV18 with TRBJ2-7, with 8 positions matching TRBD1. Germline CDR1 and CDR2: KGHSH and LQKENI. The CDR3 contains 16 residues. The trim removed 3 bases at V and 4 bases at J, leaving 11 bases unmatched. The CDR3: CASSPLRGQAIYEQYF. The CDR3 DNA is TGTGCCAGCTCACCCCTACGGGGACAGGCAATTTACGAGCAGTACTTC.

The gene calls are TRBV7-8 and TRBJ1-2; D may be TRBD1 (6 bases). The CDR3 extends over 12 amino acids. The V end lost 0 bases, the J end lost 12 bases, and 11 bases lay between the germline ends. Germline CDR1 is SGHVS and CDR2 is FQNEAQ. This CDR3 reads CASSLAAGENTF. CDR3 nucleotides: TGTGCCAGCAGCTTAGCGGCAGGGGAAAACACCTTC.

This clonotype appeared a few times. The rearrangement joins TRBV2 to TRBJ2-5; D is perhaps TRBD1 or TRBD2 (5 bases each). Trimming left V 10 bases short and J 2 bases short, with 26 bases between. CDR1 and CDR2 (germline): SNHLY, FYNNEI. CDR3 length: 17 residues. The CDR3 loop is CAIVLEEFGWGQETQYF. DNA for the CDR3: TGTGCCATCGTGCTAGAGGAGTTCGGTTGGGGGCAAGAGACCCAGTACTTC.

In nucleotides, the CDR3 is TGTGCCAGCAGTCGGACACATACCGGGACTAGCGGGAATGAGCAGTTCTTC. This encodes CASSRTHTGTSGNEQFF. The chain recombines TRBV12-3 or TRBV12-4 with TRBJ2-1; 12 bases align to TRBD2. Germline trimming cut 5 bases from V and 7 bases from J; bases unmatched to any gene: 12. The CDR3 is 17 residues long.

CDR3 sequence reads: CASSPRAAGGELFF. The CDR3 DNA is TGTGCCAGCAGCCCGAGAGCAGCAGGCGGGGAGCTGTTTTTT. The rearrangement joins TRBV11-3 to TRBJ2-2; unclear D gene. CDR3 length: 14 amino acids. The V and J ends lost 5 bases and 7 bases respectively, with 14 bases between them. CDR1 SGHNT and CDR2 YENEEA come from the germline V gene.

This clonotype was recorded at least ten times. The chain has TRBV20-1 and TRBJ2-3; weak D call: TRBD2 (5 bases). Trimming stripped 2 bases from V and 5 bases from J, with 14 bases between. This CDR3 has 14 residues. Germline V gene lookup returns CDR1 DFQATT and CDR2 SNEGSKA (reference sequence). The CDR3 protein is CSARRDPPGDTQYF. The CDR3, as DNA: TGCAGTGCTAGACGGGATCCCCCAGGAGATACGCAGTATTTT.

This clonotype was detected ten times or more. The chain couples TRBV20-1 to TRBJ2-7, with TRBD1 identical over 9 bases. This CDR3 is 14 amino acids long. After removal of 5 bases from V and 6 bases from J, the junction contained 11 bases not matched to a gene. Germline lookup yields CDR1 DFQATT and CDR2 SNEGSKA (reference sequence). CDR3 in amino acids: CSADPGTGSLEQYF. The CDR3 DNA reads as TGCAGTGCTGACCCCGGGACAGGGTCTCTCGAGCAGTACTTC.

The sample holds a few counts of this clonotype. This rearrangement joins TRBV11-2 to TRBJ1-4; D is uncertain. Germline V gene data show CDR1 as SGHAT and CDR2 as FQNNGV. V lost 1 base to trimming and J lost 6 bases, with 12 bases between them. This CDR3 region has 15 residues. Written as DNA, the CDR3 is TGTGCCAGCAGCTTAGGTCCAGCCACGGATGAAAAACTGTTTTTT. Protein sequence: CASSLGPATDEKLFF.

The chain couples TRBV5-1 to TRBJ2-1; D unresolved. The CDR3 length is 14 residues. The germline V gene encodes CDR1 SGHRS and CDR2 YFSETQ. V dropped 0 bases and J dropped 6 bases, with 10 bases sitting between them. The CDR3 sequence: CASSLAFTPNEQFF. DNA of the CDR3: TGCGCCAGCAGCTTGGCCTTCACCCCCAATGAGCAGTTCTTC.

This clonotype was recorded many times. This chain joins TRBV29-1 and TRBJ1-1, with 8 bases that match TRBD1. The CDR3 length is 15 residues. CDR1 SQVTM and CDR2 ANQGSEA come from the germline V gene. V lost 1 base, J lost 6 bases, and 10 bases stayed unmatched. This chain's CDR3 is CSVEGTTGEGPEAFF. CDR3 nucleotide sequence: TGCAGCGTTGAAGGGACGACAGGGGAGGGTCCTGAAGCTTTCTTT.

This chain connects TRBV7-9 to TRBJ2-7; D gene unclear. Germline lookup yields CDR1 SEHNR and CDR2 FQNEAQ (reference sequence). The CDR3 extends over 12 amino acids. Trimming took 1 base from V and 6 from J, leaving 7 bases between them. The CDR3 region is CASSLDSFEQYF. In nucleotides, the CDR3 is TGTGCCAGCAGCTTAGATAGCTTCGAGCAGTACTTC.

The chain combines TRBV5-1 with TRBJ2-7; 7 bases agree with TRBD2. There are 15 residues in the CDR3. Germline CDR1 and CDR2: SGHRS and YFSETQ. V lost 2 bases and J lost 3; bases outside the gene matches: 8. CDR3 sequence (DNA): TGCGCCAGCAGCTTTGCAGCGGGATACCTCTACGAGCAGTACTTC. This codes for CASSFAAGYLYEQYF.